This T cell receptor (beta chain) was obtained from a study of T cell responses to AZD1222 COVID-19 vaccine. Overall study findings and caveats: Spike regions recognized by vaccine-associated CD4 TCRs spanned the protein, led by 160-218 and 743-854. Scientists sampled the repertoires only once the peak T cell response had passed. Following two doses of AZD1222, Spike-specific TCR breadth and depth rose.

Germline assignment: CDR1 KGHDR and CDR2 SFDVKD. V dropped 4 bases and J dropped 0 bases, with 12 bases sitting between them. This CDR3 has 17 residues. This clone appeared a few times. Its antigen is undetermined. This table comes from immunoSEQ multiplex PCR, and its TCRdb copy is limited to in-frame clones, with some not included. The sample has 180,000 or so clones, around 92% seen once. This TCR came from an adult who received the AZD1222 COVID-19 vaccine. Source: peripheral blood, taken 28 days after the second AZD1222 dose. The chain employs TRBV24-1 and TRBJ1-6, with D uncertain. In nucleotides, the CDR3 is TGTGCCACCAGTGAACGCAAACAGAGCTCCTATAATTCACCCCTCCACTTT. This codes for CATSERKQSSYNSPLHF.